The 18 T cell receptor beta chains below come from one sample, sequenced in a study of Ad26.COV2.S vaccination and SARS-CoV-2 variants. Generated by immunoSEQ multiplex PCR, the TCRdb table keeps only in-frame clones and is missing some. Among over 450,000 clones listed, roughly nine tenths were seen once. Noted treatment: roughly 19 received Ad26.COV2.S at low or high dose, single or two shots; about 5 received placebo; per-sample allocation not given. Sampling was done on day 63 after the first vaccine or placebo injection. The source was peripheral blood, collected in a trial of Ad26.COV2.S vaccine versus placebo. These receptors all stem from a person aged 18 to 65 who received the Ad26.COV2.S COVID-19 vaccine or a placebo.

This chain uses TRBV6-1 with TRBJ1-2; maybe TRBD1 (5 bases). Looked up from germline, CDR1 is MNHNS and CDR2 is SASEGT. The CDR3 spans 16 residues. V lost 1 base and J 0 bases, leaving 12 bases between the germline ends. CDR3 sequence (DNA): TGTGCCAGCAGTGAAGTCTGGACATCTGCTAACTATGGCTACACCTTC. Translating gives CASSEVWTSANYGYTF.

The chain employs TRBV19 and TRBJ2-3; TRBD1 or TRBD2 may be the D gene (5 bases each). Trimming removed 5 bases from V and 3 bases from J, with 6 bases in between. CDR1 LNHDA and CDR2 SQIVND come from the germline V gene (reference sequence). The CDR3 sequence is 12 residues long. The CDR3 sequence is CASSWGTDTQYF. The CDR3 DNA sequence: TGTGCCAGTAGTTGGGGGACAGATACGCAGTATTTT.

This rearrangement joins TRBV27 to TRBJ1-2, with a possible D match to TRBD1 (5 bases). The CDR3 sequence is 15 residues long. Germline V gene sequence: CDR1 MNHEY, CDR2 SMNVEV (reference sequence). Trimming stripped 1 base from V and 5 bases from J, with 14 bases between. The CDR3 protein is CASSLYQGERYGYTF. CDR3 DNA: TGTGCCAGCAGTTTATATCAGGGTGAACGGTATGGCTACACCTTC.

V gene TRBV27 combines with J gene TRBJ1-5; TRBD1 aligns across 11 bases. Germline V gives CDR1 MNHEY, CDR2 SMNVEV (reference sequence). The CDR3 length is 13 residues. The trim removed 6 bases at V and 7 bases at J, leaving 2 bases unmatched. The CDR3: CASSGTGGQPQHF. In DNA, the CDR3 is TGTGCCAGCAGCGGGACAGGGGGGCAGCCCCAGCATTTT.

This chain connects TRBV29-1 to TRBJ2-1, with 11 nucleotides matching TRBD2. CDR3 length: 13 residues. Looked up from germline, CDR1 is SQVTM and CDR2 is ANQGSEA. V was clipped by 5 bases and J by 5 bases; unmatched bases: 2. CDR3 in DNA: TGCAGCGTTCGGACTAGCGGGCACAATGAGCAGTTCTTC. It translates to CSVRTSGHNEQFF.

The chain carries TRBV9 and TRBJ2-5, with TRBD1 identical over 10 bases. CDR1 is SGDLS and CDR2 is YYNGEE in the germline V gene. The V gene end was trimmed by 0 bases and the J gene end by 5 bases; junction bases not matched to a gene: 13. CDR3 size: 18 residues. The CDR3 coding sequence is TGTGCCAGCAGCGTAGGAGACCGGGACAGGGGAGTAGGGGAGACCCAGTACTTC. Its translation is CASSVGDRDRGVGETQYF. The variable domain in full, completed from reference TRBV9 and TRBJ2-5, reads DSGVTQTPKHLITATGQRVTLRCSPRSGDLSVYWYQQSLDQGLQFLIQYYNGEERAKGNILERFSAQQFPDLHSELNLSSLELGDSALYFCASSVGDRDRGVGETQYFGPGTRLLVL.

The chain recombines TRBV28 with TRBJ2-7; 7 bases map to TRBD1. V trimming: 3 bases; J trimming: 1 base; junction bases outside the gene matches: 6. Germline V gene sequence: CDR1 MDHEN, CDR2 SYDVKM. The CDR3 runs 15 residues. CDR3 coding DNA: TGTGCCAGCAGTTTTAGGCAGGGGGTATCCTACGAGCAGTACTTC. Protein product: CASSFRQGVSYEQYF. The full variable domain, with the rest looked up from reference TRBV28 and TRBJ2-7, is DVKVTQSSRYLVKRTGEKVFLECVQDMDHENMFWYRQDPGLGLRLIYFSYDVKMKEKGDIPEGYSVSREKKERFSLILESASTNQTSMYLCASSFRQGVSYEQYFGPGTRLTVT.

The chain links TRBV9 to TRBJ1-5; D perhaps matches TRBD1 (5 bases). Looked up from germline, CDR1 is SGDLS and CDR2 is YYNGEE. CDR3 length: 14 residues. Trimming pared 3 bases from V and 4 bases from J, leaving 11 bases between. In nucleotides, the CDR3 is TGTGCCAGCAGCGCCAGACAGACAAATCAGCCCCAGCATTTT. This translates into CASSARQTNQPQHF.

The chain couples TRBV18 to TRBJ1-1; tentative D call: TRBD1 (5 bases). V was shortened by 2 bases and J by 1 base, with 11 bases between the two germline ends. Per germline, CDR1 KGHSH and CDR2 LQKENI. The CDR3 contains 15 residues. The CDR3 coding sequence is TGTGCCAGCTCACCAGTGGCAGGGTCGAACACTGAAGCTTTCTTT. It codes for CASSPVAGSNTEAFF.

In this sample, this clone turned up a few times. This chain uses TRBV28 with TRBJ2-7, with a weak D call TRBD1 (6 bases). The CDR3 runs 15 residues. Germline-derived CDR1 and CDR2 are MDHEN and SYDVKM. Trimming stripped 6 bases from V and 1 base from J, with 16 bases between. CDR3 bases: TGTGCCAGCAGCCTCCCCTGGACAGTATCCTACGAGCAGTACTTC. As protein: CASSLPWTVSYEQYF.

This clone was detected only a few times. Other DNA sequences in the sample encode the same CDR3. The J gene is TRBJ2-7, the V gene TRBV19; 10 nucleotides line up with TRBD2. The CDR3 runs 15 residues. In germline, CDR1 is LNHDA, CDR2 SQIVND (reference sequence). V shed 5 bases, J shed 2 bases, and the junction held 6 bases outside the gene matches. CDR3 in amino acids: CASSPRTSGAYEQYF. Here the CDR3 DNA reads TGTGCCAGTAGTCCACGGACTAGCGGAGCCTACGAGCAGTACTTC.

V gene TRBV28 combines with J gene TRBJ1-2; D is undetermined. Per the germline V gene, CDR1 is MDHEN and CDR2 is SYDVKM. This CDR3 comprises 11 residues. Trimming stripped 1 base from V and 7 bases from J, with 4 bases between. Here the CDR3 DNA reads TGTGCCAGCAGTTTATACGCTGGCTACACCTTC. Translation: CASSLYAGYTF.

This sequence joins TRBV7-8 and TRBJ2-3, with 7 nucleotides matching TRBD1. Per the germline V gene, CDR1 is SGHVS and CDR2 is FQNEAQ. The CDR3 totals 16 residues. After removal of 3 bases from V and 8 bases from J, the junction contained 14 bases not matched to a gene. CDR3 DNA sequence: TGTGCCAGCAGCTTGGCTTGGGGACAGACTCAGGTTACGCAGTATTTT. It is translated as CASSLAWGQTQVTQYF.

This clone was recorded once. The CDR3 DNA sequence: TGTGCCAGCCTGACAGGTTGGGGGAGCACAGATACGCAGTATTTT. Its protein is CASLTGWGSTDTQYF. This rearrangement joins TRBV2 to TRBJ2-3; D is possibly TRBD1 (6 bases). V was shortened by 8 bases and J by 0 bases, with 15 bases between the two germline ends. The CDR3 contains 15 residues. Germline loops: CDR1 SNHLY, CDR2 FYNNEI.

This clone came up once. The V call is TRBV5-4, the J call TRBJ1-2; D is undetermined. Germline values: CDR1 SGHNT, CDR2 YYREEE (reference sequence). This CDR3 comprises 13 residues. V was cut by 0 bases and J by 7 bases, with 10 bases left in between. The CDR3: CASSLGSSLGYTF. The CDR3 DNA reads TGTGCCAGCAGCTTGGGCAGCAGTCTTGGCTACACCTTC.

In this sample, this clone turned up a few times. The V gene is TRBV6-4, the J gene TRBJ1-5; 10 bases align to TRBD1. Germline CDR1 is MRHNA and CDR2 is SNTAGT. Trimming removed 2 bases from V and 4 bases from J; junction bases left unmatched: 17. The CDR3 runs 20 residues. The CDR3 protein is CASSDPRDRGLIFRNQPQHF. For the CDR3, the DNA is TGTGCCAGCAGTGACCCAAGGGACAGGGGTTTAATATTTAGGAATCAGCCCCAGCATTTT.

This clone showed up just a few times. This sequence joins TRBV7-9 and TRBJ2-7; 8 bases match TRBD2. V shed 7 bases, J shed 2 bases, and the junction held 10 bases outside the gene matches. Germline CDR1 and CDR2: SEHNR and FQNEAQ (reference sequence). This CDR3 has 15 amino acids. The CDR3, as DNA: TGTGCCAGCATCCCGCGGGGGGACATCGCCTACGAGCAGTACTTC. Amino acid sequence: CASIPRGDIAYEQYF.

J is TRBJ2-5 and V is TRBV7-9; D is undetermined. Germline V lookup: CDR1 SEHNR, CDR2 FQNEAQ (reference sequence). V dropped 3 bases and J dropped 2 bases, with 7 bases sitting between them. This CDR3 has 13 residues. This chain's CDR3 is CASSLTPQETQYF. CDR3 nucleotides: TGTGCCAGCAGCTTGACCCCTCAAGAGACCCAGTACTTC.